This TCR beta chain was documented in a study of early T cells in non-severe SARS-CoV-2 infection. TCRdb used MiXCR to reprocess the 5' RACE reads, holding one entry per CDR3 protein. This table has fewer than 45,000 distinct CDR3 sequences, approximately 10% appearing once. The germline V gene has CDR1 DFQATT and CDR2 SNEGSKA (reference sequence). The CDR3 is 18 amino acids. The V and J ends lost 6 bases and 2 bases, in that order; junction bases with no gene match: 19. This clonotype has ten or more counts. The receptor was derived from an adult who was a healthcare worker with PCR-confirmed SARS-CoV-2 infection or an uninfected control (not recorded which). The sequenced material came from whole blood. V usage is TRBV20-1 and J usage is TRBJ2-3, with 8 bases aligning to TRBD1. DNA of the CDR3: TGCAGTGCCAATGAACTTGACGGGACAGGATTATTCACAGATACGCAGTATTTT. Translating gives CSANELDGTGLFTDTQYF.